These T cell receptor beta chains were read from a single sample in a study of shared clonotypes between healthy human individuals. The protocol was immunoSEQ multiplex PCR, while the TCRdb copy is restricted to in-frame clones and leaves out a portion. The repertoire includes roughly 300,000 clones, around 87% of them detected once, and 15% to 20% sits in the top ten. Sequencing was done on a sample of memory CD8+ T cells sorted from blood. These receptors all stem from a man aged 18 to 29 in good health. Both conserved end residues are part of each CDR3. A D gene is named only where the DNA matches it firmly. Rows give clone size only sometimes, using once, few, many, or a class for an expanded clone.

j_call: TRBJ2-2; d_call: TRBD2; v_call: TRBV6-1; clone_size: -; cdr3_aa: CASSGSGGAHGELFF; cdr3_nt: TGTGCCAGCAGTGGTAGCGGGGGGGCCCACGGGGAGCTGTTTTTT
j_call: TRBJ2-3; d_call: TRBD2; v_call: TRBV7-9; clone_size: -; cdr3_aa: CASSFLAGLGGDTQYF; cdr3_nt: TGTGCCAGCAGCTTTTTAGCGGGATTGGGCGGAGATACGCAGTATTTT
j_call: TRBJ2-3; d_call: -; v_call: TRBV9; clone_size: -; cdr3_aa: CASSPVLENTQYF; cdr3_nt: TGTGCCAGCAGCCCGGTTTTAGAAAATACGCAGTATTTT
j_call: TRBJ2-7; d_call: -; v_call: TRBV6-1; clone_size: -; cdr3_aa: CASSEARGNPSYEQYF; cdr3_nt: TGTGCCAGCAGTGAAGCGAGGGGGAACCCCTCCTACGAGCAGTACTTC
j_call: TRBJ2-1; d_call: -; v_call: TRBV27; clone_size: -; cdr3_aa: CASGGLNEQFF; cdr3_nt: TGTGCCAGCGGGGGCCTCAATGAGCAGTTCTTC
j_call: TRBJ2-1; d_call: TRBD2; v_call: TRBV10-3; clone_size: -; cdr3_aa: CAIRPNLAAQAGNEQFF; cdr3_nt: TGTGCCATCAGACCAAATCTAGCGGCCCAAGCGGGGAATGAGCAGTTCTTC
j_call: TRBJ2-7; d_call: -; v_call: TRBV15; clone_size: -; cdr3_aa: CATSSTRRYEQYF; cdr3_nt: TGTGCCACCAGCTCTACTAGGAGGTACGAGCAGTACTTC
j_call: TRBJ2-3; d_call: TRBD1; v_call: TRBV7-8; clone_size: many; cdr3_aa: CASSLRQGPSNTQYF; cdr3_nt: TGTGCCAGCAGCCTACGACAGGGGCCGTCAAATACGCAGTATTTT
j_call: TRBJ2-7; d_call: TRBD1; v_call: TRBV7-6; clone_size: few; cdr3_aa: CASSPPDRDYEQYF; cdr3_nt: TGTGCCAGCAGCCCTCCGGACAGGGACTACGAGCAGTACTTC
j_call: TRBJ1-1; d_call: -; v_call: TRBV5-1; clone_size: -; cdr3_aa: CASEGDSGEAFF; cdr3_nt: TGCGCCAGCGAGGGGGACTCGGGTGAAGCTTTCTTT
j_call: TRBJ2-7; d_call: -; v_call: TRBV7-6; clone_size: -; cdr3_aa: CASSSRTNGYEQYF; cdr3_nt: TGTGCCAGCAGCTCAAGAACAAACGGCTACGAGCAGTACTTC
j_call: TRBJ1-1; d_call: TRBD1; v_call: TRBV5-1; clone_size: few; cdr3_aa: CASSLFRGQGSGGTEAFF; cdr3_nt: TGCGCCAGCAGCTTGTTTCGGGGACAGGGTTCCGGAGGCACTGAAGCTTTCTTT
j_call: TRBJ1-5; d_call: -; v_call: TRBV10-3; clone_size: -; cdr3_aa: CAISESGAGGNQPQHF; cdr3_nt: TGTGCCATCAGTGAGTCTGGTGCTGGAGGCAATCAGCCCCAGCATTTT
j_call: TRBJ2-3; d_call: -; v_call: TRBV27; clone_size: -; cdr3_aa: CASSDLTDTQYF; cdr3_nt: TGTGCCAGCAGCGACCTTACAGATACGCAGTATTTT
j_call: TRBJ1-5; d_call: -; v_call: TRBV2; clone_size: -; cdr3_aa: CASRDSPGAWNQPQHF; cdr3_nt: TGTGCCAGCAGGGATAGTCCAGGGGCTTGGAATCAGCCCCAGCATTTT
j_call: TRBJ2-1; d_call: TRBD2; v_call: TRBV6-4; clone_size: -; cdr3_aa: CASSDEVAGWNEQFF; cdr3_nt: TGTGCCAGCAGTGACGAGGTAGCGGGGTGGAATGAGCAGTTCTTC
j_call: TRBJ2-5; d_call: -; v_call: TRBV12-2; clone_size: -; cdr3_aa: CASRLCAGGPKETQYF; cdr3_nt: TGTGCAAGTCGCTTATGCGCGGGGGGGCCCAAAGAGACCCAGTACTTC
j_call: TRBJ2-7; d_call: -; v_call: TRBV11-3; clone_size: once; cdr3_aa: CASSLGSSYEQYF; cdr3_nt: TGTGCCAGCAGCTTAGGCAGTTCCTACGAGCAGTACTTC
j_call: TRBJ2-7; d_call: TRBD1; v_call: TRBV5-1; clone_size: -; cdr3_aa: CASSLIQGIFYEQYF; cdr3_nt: TGCGCCAGCAGCTTGATACAGGGGATATTCTACGAGCAGTACTTC
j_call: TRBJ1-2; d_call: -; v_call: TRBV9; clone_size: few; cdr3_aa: CASSVDGTGNYGYTF; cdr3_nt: TGTGCCAGCAGCGTAGACGGTACGGGTAACTATGGCTACACCTTC
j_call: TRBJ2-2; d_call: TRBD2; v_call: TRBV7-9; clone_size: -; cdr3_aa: CASSLSGRALSGELFF; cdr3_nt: TGTGCCAGCAGCTTAAGCGGGAGGGCCCTCTCCGGGGAGCTGTTTTTT
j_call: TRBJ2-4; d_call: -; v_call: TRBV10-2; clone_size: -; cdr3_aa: CASSESGQNIQYF; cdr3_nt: TGCGCCAGCAGTGAATCGGGACAAAACATTCAGTACTTC
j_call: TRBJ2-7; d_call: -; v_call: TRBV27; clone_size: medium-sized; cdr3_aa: CASSHRGAIYEQYF; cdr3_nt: TGTGCCAGCAGTCATCGGGGGGCGATCTACGAGCAGTACTTC
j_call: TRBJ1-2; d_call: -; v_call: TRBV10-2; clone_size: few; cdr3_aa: CATYDRSYGYTF; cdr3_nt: TGCGCCACGTATGACAGGTCCTATGGCTACACCTTC
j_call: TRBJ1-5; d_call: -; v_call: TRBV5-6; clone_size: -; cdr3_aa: CASSFWESNQPQHF; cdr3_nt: TGTGCCAGCAGCTTTTGGGAGAGCAATCAGCCCCAGCATTTT
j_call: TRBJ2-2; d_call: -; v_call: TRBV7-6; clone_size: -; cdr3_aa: CASSLYGPGAGELFF; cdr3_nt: TGTGCCAGCAGCTTATACGGTCCCGGGGCTGGGGAGCTGTTTTTT
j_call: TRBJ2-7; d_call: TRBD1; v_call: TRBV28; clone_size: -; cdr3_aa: CASSYPGQGYEQYF; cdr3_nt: TGTGCCAGCAGCTACCCGGGACAGGGGTACGAGCAGTACTTC
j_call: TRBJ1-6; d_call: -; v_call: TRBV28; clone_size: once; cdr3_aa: CASSFFLITNSPLHF; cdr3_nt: TGTGCCAGCAGTTTTTTTCTGATTACTAATTCACCCCTCCACTTT
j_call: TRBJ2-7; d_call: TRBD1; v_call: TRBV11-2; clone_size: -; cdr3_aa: CASSLGTGLVQYF; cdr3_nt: TGTGCCAGCAGCTTAGGGACAGGGCTGGTGCAGTACTTC
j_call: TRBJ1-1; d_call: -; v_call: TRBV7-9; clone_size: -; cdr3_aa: CASSLSPEPEAFF; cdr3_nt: TGTGCCAGCAGCTTAAGTCCGGAGCCTGAAGCTTTCTTT
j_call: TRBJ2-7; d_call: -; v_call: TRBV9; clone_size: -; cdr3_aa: CASSERGGTYEQYF; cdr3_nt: TGTGCCAGCAGCGAGAGGGGGGGAACCTACGAGCAGTACTTC
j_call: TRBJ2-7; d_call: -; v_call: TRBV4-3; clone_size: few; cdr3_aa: CASSQDRVTYEQYF; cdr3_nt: TGCGCCAGCAGCCAAGACAGGGTCACTTACGAGCAGTACTTC
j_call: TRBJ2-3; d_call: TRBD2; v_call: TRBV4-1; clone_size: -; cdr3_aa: CASSQRGGRTDTQYF; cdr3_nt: TGCGCCAGCAGCCAGCGGGGGGGACGCACAGATACGCAGTATTTT
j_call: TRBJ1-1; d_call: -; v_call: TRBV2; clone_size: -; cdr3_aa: CASSDGGRGTEAFF; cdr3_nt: TGTGCCAGCAGTGATGGGGGCAGGGGCACTGAAGCTTTCTTT
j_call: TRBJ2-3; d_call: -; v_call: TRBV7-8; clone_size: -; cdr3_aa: CASSLHAVATDTQYF; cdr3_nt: TGTGCCAGCAGCTTACACGCGGTAGCAACAGATACGCAGTATTTT
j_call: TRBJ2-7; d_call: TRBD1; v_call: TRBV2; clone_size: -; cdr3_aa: CASSEGQPSYEQYF; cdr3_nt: TGTGCCAGCAGTGAGGGACAGCCATCCTACGAGCAGTACTTC
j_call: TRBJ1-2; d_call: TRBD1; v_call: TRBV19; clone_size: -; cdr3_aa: CASSPGQVYGYTF; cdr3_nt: TGTGCCAGTAGCCCGGGACAGGTCTATGGCTACACCTTC
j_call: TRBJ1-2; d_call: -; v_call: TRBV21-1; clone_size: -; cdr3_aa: CASPHAVAIGQNPGYTF; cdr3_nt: TGTGCCAGCCCACACGCGGTGGCGATTGGACAGAACCCTGGCTACACCTTC
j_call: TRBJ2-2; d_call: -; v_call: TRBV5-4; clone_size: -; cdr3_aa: CASSLAWQGNTGELFF; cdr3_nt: TGTGCCAGCAGCTTGGCCTGGCAGGGGAACACCGGGGAGCTGTTTTTT
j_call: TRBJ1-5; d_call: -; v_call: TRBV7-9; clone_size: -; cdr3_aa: CASSLGEGNQPQHF; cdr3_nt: TGTGCCAGCAGCTTAGGGGAAGGCAATCAGCCCCAGCATTTT
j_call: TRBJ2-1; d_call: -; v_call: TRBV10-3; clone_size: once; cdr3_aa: CAISGGDPRSEQFF; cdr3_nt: TGTGCCATCAGTGGAGGAGACCCCCGCTCGGAGCAGTTCTTC
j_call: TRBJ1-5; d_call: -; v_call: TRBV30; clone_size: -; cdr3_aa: CAWGLTASNQPQHF; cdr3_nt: TGTGCCTGGGGACTTACAGCGAGCAATCAGCCCCAGCATTTT
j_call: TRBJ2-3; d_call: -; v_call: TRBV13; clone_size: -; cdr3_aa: CASSLAATDTQYF; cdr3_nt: TGTGCCAGCAGCTTAGCGGCCACAGATACGCAGTATTTT
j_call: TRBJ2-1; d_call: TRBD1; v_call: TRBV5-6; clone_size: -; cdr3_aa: CASRPNRQGSSYNEQFF; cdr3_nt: TGTGCCAGCAGACCTAACCGACAGGGGTCTTCCTACAATGAGCAGTTCTTC